There are a few counts of the clone carrying this T cell receptor beta chain. Its specificity is unknown. V lost 8 bases to trimming and J lost 0 bases; unmatched junction nucleotides: 17. CDR1 and CDR2 from the germline V gene are MDHEN and SYDVKM. CDR3 length: 18 amino acids. This sample is drawn from a study of CD8 T cells in ankylosing spondylitis. The study's findings and limits: Matched synovial fluid from ankylosing spondylitis patients was reported to be enriched for disease-linked clones. There were earlier reports of some motif variants in reactive arthritis synovial fluid and blood. Characteristic, it appeared, of ankylosing spondylitis blood was a TCR beta motif of eight highly homologous variants.

TCRdb re-analysed the 5' RACE reads in MiXCR, keeping a single row per CDR3 protein. The data show roughly 400,000 distinct CDR3 sequences, around 24% seen once. Sequences were obtained from blood, either unsorted or a sorted T cell fraction (not recorded which). The receptor's source is a male donor with ankylosing spondylitis. The chain combines TRBV28 with TRBJ1-1; TRBD1 matches at 8 bases. The CDR3 DNA reads TGTGCCAGCGGTTCCGAACCCCCAGGGGGCAACCTGAACACTGAAGCTTTCTTT. This translates into CASGSEPPGGNLNTEAFF.